This T cell receptor (beta chain) was obtained from a study of blood T cell repertoires in COVID-19. Study at large: There were acute and convalescent COVID-19 samples, and they came from the United States, Italy and Spain. PBMCs, B-cell-depleted T cells, or T cells were the source of the cDNA or gDNA that made up the material.

With V trimmed by 6 bases and J by 10 bases, 4 bases remained unmatched. This CDR3 comprises 12 residues. CDR1 LNHDA and CDR2 SQIVND come from the germline V gene (reference sequence). Original processing methods: Nucleated cell number was recorded as an estimate derived from reference gene primer amplification. Only in-frame clones appear in the TCRdb table, and some are missing; sequencing was by immunoSEQ multiplex PCR. V, J and clone size are those of that table, while D and trimming were read from the DNA. The sample contains tens of thousands of clones, about 74% of which appear only once. The receptor's source is a human donor with acute or convalescent COVID-19. The donor label of this sample is uncertain. The sample was peripheral blood. This sequence joins TRBV19 and TRBJ1-5; 9 bases line up with TRBD1. The CDR3 reads CASRGTGYPQHF. The DNA of the CDR3 is TGTGCCAGTAGAGGGACAGGGTACCCCCAGCATTTT.